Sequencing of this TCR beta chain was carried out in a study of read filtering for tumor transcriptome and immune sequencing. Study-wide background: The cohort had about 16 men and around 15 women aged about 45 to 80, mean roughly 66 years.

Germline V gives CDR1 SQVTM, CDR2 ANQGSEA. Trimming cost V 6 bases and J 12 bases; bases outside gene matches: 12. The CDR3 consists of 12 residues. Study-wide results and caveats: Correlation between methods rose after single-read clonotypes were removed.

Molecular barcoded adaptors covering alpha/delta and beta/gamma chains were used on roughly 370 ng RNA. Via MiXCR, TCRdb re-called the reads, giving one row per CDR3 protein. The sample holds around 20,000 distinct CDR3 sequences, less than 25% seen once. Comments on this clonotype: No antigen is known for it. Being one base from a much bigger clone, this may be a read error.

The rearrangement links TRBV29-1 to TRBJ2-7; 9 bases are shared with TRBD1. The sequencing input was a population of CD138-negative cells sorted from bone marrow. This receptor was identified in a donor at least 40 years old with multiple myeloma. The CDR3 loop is CSVEGGTGSRYF. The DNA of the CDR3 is TGCAGCGTAGAGGGCGGGACAGGGTCAAGGTACTTC.